These 15 T cell receptor beta chains were sequenced from one sample in a study of CD8 T cells in Susac syndrome. An input of roughly 0.5 to 1 ug of RNA was subjected to reverse transcription using random hexamers. Each CDR3 protein is one row after TCRdb ran MiXCR on the immunoSEQ multiplex PCR reads. The sample lists about 120,000 distinct CDR3 sequences, 85% to 95% seen once, with about 0.28% in the top ten. The sample comprised CD8+ T cells from PBMCs. The receptors here all came from a human donor with Susac syndrome.

The chain combines TRBV7-9 with TRBJ2-7; the D is unclear. Between the trimmed V and J ends, which lost 3 bases and 2 bases, there was a span of 5 bases. The germline gives CDR1 SEHNR, CDR2 FQNEAQ (reference sequence). This CDR3 has 12 amino acids. The CDR3 DNA reads as TGTGCCAGCAGCTTTCACCCCTACGAGCAGTACTTC. It is translated as CASSFHPYEQYF.

The rearrangement joins TRBV29-1 to TRBJ1-2; 7 positions match TRBD1. V lost 1 base, J lost 5 bases, and 19 bases stayed unmatched. CDR3 length equals 18 residues. Germline values: CDR1 SQVTM, CDR2 ANQGSEA. CDR3 sequence (DNA): TGCAGCGTTGAAGGTTGGGGACAGCCCGGCGACGCTCTGTATGGCTACACCTTC. This codes for CSVEGWGQPGDALYGYTF.

The chain links TRBV27 to TRBJ2-3; weak D call: TRBD1 (5 bases). CDR3 length: 14 amino acids. Germline assignment: CDR1 MNHEY and CDR2 SMNVEV (reference sequence). V shed 3 bases and J shed 0 bases, with 7 bases lying between them. In nucleotides, the CDR3 is TGTGCCAGCAGTTTGACAGAAAGCACAGATACGCAGTATTTT. As protein: CASSLTESTDTQYF.

The chain employs TRBV4-3 and TRBJ1-2; tentatively, D is TRBD1 (5 bases). CDR1 is LGHNA, CDR2 YSLEER, per germline. This CDR3 contains 15 residues. Deletions cut 0 bases from V and 2 bases from J, with 10 bases between. In nucleotides, the CDR3 is TGCGCCAGCAGCCAAGAGGGGGACGGCAACTATGGCTACACCTTC. Its translation: CASSQEGDGNYGYTF.

The chain couples TRBV29-1 to TRBJ2-1; a weak D match, TRBD1 (6 bases). V was cut by 2 bases and J by 7 bases, with 15 bases left in between. This CDR3 spans 14 amino acids. Germline V gene sequence: CDR1 SQVTM, CDR2 ANQGSEA. Here the CDR3 DNA reads TGCAGCGTTGAACCAGGGGCGGGTACAAATGAGCAGTTCTTC. It is translated as CSVEPGAGTNEQFF.

This rearrangement joins TRBV11-2 to TRBJ2-7; tentatively, D is TRBD1 or TRBD2 (6 bases each). Germline V gives CDR1 SGHAT, CDR2 FQNNGV. The CDR3 is made up of 15 amino acids. Trimming removed 5 bases at V and 2 bases at J, with 16 bases between. The CDR3 loop reads CASSPQGLGPYEQYF. CDR3 bases: TGTGCCAGCAGCCCACAGGGACTGGGGCCCTACGAGCAGTACTTC.

The J gene is TRBJ1-2, the V gene TRBV7-8; D is unresolved. The V and J ends lost 1 base and 4 bases respectively, with 4 bases between them. Germline CDR1 is SGHVS and CDR2 is FQNEAQ. The CDR3 spans 12 residues. CDR3 sequence reads: CASSLGPYGYTF. The CDR3 bases are TGTGCCAGCAGCTTAGGACCCTATGGCTACACCTTC. Full variable domain (rest looked up from reference TRBV7-8 and TRBJ1-2): GAGVSQSPRYKVAKRGQDVALRCDPISGHVSLFWYQQALGQGPEFLTYFQNEAQLDKSGLPSDRFFAERPEGSVSTLKIQRTQQEDSAVYLCASSLGPYGYTFGSGTRLTVV.

This sequence joins TRBV29-1 and TRBJ1-1; 9 nucleotides match TRBD1. The CDR3 runs 14 residues. Germline trimming cut 4 bases from V and 3 bases from J; bases unmatched to any gene: 6. Germline values: CDR1 SQVTM, CDR2 ANQGSEA. The CDR3 region has the DNA TGCAGCGTTGGACGACAGGGGGGATACACTGAAGCTTTCTTT. Translated: CSVGRQGGYTEAFF.

The rearrangement links TRBV9 to TRBJ1-2, with D possibly TRBD1 on 5 matching bases. The CDR3 is 16 amino acids. In germline, CDR1 is SGDLS, CDR2 YYNGEE. Trimming took 0 bases from V and 5 from J, leaving 17 bases between them. The CDR3 here is CASSVGSGDSPYGYTF. The CDR3 DNA reads TGTGCCAGCAGCGTAGGTTCGGGAGACAGTCCTTATGGCTACACCTTC.

This clonotype is a singleton in its sample. This chain links TRBV7-3 with TRBJ1-5; D remains unclear. The germline V and J ends were trimmed by 3 bases and 9 bases, with 12 bases remaining between them. Germline-derived CDR1 and CDR2 are SGHTA and FQGTGA. The CDR3 runs 13 residues. CDR3 nucleotide sequence: TGTGCCAGCAGCTTTTTGGGGTCCGGGCCCCAGCATTTT. Encoded protein: CASSFLGSGPQHF.

The rearrangement links TRBV18 to TRBJ2-1; D possibly matches TRBD1 or TRBD2 (5 bases each). Per the germline V gene, CDR1 is KGHSH and CDR2 is LQKENI. V shed 2 bases and J shed 0 bases, with 20 bases lying between them. The length of the CDR3 is 19 residues. The DNA of the CDR3 is TGTGCCAGCTCACCATCAAGGGGAGTCGGGGATAACTCCTACAATGAGCAGTTCTTC. It specifies CASSPSRGVGDNSYNEQFF.

V usage is TRBV5-1 and J usage is TRBJ1-1, with D uncertain. The CDR3 sequence is 13 residues long. Germline values: CDR1 SGHRS, CDR2 YFSETQ. V gave up 2 bases and J gave up 5 bases, with 10 bases separating them. This chain's CDR3 is CASSFDLGTEAFF. DNA of the CDR3: TGCGCCAGCAGCTTTGACCTCGGGACTGAAGCTTTCTTT.

CDR3 sequence reads: CASSFGGNTEAFF. The CDR3, as DNA: TGTGCCAGCAGTTTTGGGGGGAACACTGAAGCTTTCTTT. J is TRBJ1-1 and V is TRBV27, with D possibly TRBD1 on 5 matching bases. The V end was cut by 3 bases, the J end by 1 base, with 6 bases between. The germline V gene has CDR1 MNHEY and CDR2 SMNVEV (reference sequence). The CDR3 has 13 amino acids.

This chain joins TRBV24-1 and TRBJ2-5; D not resolved. Trimming left V 4 bases short and J 6 bases short, with 5 bases between. In germline, CDR1 is KGHDR, CDR2 SFDVKD. CDR3 length: 11 residues. CDR3 coding DNA: TGTGCCACCAGTGAAGGTCAGACCCAGTACTTC. Protein sequence: CATSEGQTQYF.

DNA for the CDR3: TGTGCCAGCAGTTTATCAGTAGACACTGAAGCTTTCTTT. This codes for CASSLSVDTEAFF. The chain has TRBV27 and TRBJ1-1; no clear D gene. Between the trimmed V and J ends, which lost 0 bases and 3 bases, there was a span of 5 bases. The CDR3 loop spans 13 amino acids. CDR1 is MNHEY, CDR2 SMNVEV, per germline (reference sequence).